The text below deals with one T cell receptor beta chain. The junction had 3 bases not matched to a gene; V was cut back by 2 bases and J by 0 bases. Germline V gene lookup returns CDR1 MNHEY and CDR2 SVGAGI. The length of the CDR3 is 15 residues. Profiled with immunoSEQ multiplex PCR; TCRdb holds only in-frame clones, not every one. The sample holds under 90,000 clones; around 80% are singletons and the top ten take roughly 15%. This entry is derived from a study of blood T cell repertoires in COVID-19. This chain links TRBV6-5 with TRBJ1-1, with 7 bases fitting TRBD1. The sequenced sample was peripheral blood. This sequence was found in a woman of 80 years or more with active or convalescent COVID-19. CDR3 in DNA: TGTGCCAGCAGTTACACCGACAGGGTGAACACTGAAGCTTTCTTT. This sequence encodes CASSYTDRVNTEAFF.